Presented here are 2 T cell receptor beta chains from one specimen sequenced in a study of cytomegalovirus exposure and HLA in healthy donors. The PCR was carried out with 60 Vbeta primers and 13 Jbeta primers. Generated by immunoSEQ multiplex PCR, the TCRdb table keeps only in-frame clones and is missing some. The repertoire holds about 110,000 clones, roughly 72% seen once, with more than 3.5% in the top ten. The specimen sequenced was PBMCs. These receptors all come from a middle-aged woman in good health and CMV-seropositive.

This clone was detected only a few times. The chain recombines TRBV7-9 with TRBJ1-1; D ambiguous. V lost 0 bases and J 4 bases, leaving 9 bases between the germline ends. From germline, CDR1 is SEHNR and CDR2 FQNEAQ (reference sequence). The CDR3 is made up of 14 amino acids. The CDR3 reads CASSLANIPTEAFF. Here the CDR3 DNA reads TGTGCCAGCAGCTTAGCGAACATTCCCACTGAAGCTTTCTTT.

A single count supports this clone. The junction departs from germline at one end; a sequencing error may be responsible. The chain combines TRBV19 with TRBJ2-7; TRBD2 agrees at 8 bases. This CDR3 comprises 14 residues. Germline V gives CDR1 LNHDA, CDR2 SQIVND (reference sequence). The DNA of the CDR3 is TGTGCCAGTAGTCCGAGCGGGAGCTCCTACGGGCAGTACTTC. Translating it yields CASSPSGSSYGQYF.